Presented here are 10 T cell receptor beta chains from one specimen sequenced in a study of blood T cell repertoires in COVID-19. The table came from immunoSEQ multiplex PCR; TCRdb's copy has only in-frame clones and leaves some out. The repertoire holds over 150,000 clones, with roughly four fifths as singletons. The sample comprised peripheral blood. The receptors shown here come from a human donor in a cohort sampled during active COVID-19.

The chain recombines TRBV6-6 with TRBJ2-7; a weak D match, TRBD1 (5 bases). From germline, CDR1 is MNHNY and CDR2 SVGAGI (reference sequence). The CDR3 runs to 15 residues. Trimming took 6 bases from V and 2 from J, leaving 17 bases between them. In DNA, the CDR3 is TGTGCCAGCAGCCCTAAGGCCAGGGAAGCCTACGAGCAGTACTTC. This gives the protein CASSPKAREAYEQYF.

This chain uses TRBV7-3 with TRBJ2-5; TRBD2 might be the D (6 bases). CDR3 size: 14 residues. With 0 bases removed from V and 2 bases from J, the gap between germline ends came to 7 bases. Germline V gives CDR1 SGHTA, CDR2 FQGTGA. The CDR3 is CASSLTGTQETQYF. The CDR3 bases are TGTGCCAGCAGCTTAACTGGGACTCAAGAGACCCAGTACTTC.

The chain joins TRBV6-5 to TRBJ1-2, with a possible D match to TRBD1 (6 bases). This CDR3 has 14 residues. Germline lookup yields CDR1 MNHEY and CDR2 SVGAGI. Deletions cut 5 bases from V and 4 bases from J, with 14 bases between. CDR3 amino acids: CASSPGGASYGYTF. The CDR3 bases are TGTGCCAGCAGTCCCGGGGGGGCTTCCTATGGCTACACCTTC.

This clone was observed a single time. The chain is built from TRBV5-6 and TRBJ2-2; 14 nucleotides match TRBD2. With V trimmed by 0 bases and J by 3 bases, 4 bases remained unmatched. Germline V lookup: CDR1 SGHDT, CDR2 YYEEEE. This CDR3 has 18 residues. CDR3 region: CASSLGTSGGLYTGELFF. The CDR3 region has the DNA TGTGCCAGCAGCTTGGGGACTAGCGGGGGGCTCTACACCGGGGAGCTGTTTTTT.

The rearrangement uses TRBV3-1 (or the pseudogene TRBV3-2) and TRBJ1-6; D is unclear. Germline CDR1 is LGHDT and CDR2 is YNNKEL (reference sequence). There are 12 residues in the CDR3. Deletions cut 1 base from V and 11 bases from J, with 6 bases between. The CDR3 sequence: CASSQARAPLHF. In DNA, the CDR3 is TGTGCCAGCAGCCAAGCGCGGGCACCCCTCCACTTT.

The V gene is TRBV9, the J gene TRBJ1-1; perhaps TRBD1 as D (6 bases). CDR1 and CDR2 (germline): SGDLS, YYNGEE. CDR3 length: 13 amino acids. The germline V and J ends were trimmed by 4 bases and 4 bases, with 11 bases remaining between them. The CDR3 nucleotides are TGTGCCAGCAGCCCCTCAGGGGTCACTGAAGCTTTCTTT. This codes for CASSPSGVTEAFF.

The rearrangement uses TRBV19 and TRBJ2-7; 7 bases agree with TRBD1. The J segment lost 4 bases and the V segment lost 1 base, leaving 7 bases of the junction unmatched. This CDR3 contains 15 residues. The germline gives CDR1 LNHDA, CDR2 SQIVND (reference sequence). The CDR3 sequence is CASSIGYRGRYEQYF. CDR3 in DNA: TGTGCCAGTAGTATAGGGTACAGGGGACGGTACGAGCAGTACTTC.

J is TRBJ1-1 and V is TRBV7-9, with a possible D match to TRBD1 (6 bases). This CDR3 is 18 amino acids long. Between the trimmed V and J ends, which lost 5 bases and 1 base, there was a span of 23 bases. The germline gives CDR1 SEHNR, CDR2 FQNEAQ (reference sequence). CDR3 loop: CASSPRALRDTPNTEAFF. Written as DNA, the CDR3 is TGTGCCAGCAGCCCCCGGGCGCTTCGGGACACCCCGAACACTGAAGCTTTCTTT.

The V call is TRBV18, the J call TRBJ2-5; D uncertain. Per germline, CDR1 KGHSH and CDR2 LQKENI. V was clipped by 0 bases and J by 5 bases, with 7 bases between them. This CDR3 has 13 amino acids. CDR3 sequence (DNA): TGTGCCAGCTCACCACCGTTAGAGGAGACCCAGTACTTC. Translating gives CASSPPLEETQYF.

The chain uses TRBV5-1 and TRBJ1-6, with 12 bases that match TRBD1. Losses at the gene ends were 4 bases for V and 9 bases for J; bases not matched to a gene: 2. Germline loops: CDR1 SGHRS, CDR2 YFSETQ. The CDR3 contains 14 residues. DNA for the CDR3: TGCGCCAGCAGCGGGGACAGGGGGCGTTCACCCCTCCACTTT. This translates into CASSGDRGRSPLHF.